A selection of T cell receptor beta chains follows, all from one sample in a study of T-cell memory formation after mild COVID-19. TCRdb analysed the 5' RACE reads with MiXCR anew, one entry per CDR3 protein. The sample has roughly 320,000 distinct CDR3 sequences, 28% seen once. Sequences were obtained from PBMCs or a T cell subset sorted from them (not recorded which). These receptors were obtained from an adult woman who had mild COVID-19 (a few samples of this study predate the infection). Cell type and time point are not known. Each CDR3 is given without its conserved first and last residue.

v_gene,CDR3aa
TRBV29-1,SVVRPLSYEQY
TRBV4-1,ASSPLGGYTNTEAF
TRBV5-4,ASFPEGEAGNTIY
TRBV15,ATSRGTASTKQY
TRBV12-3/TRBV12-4,ASSSPPWSGRRYEQF
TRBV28,ASSFPLAGRSYEQY
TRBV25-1,ASSEMEYYEQY
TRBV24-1,ASLSAHEQY
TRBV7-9,ASSAGPRGTQY
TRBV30,AWNAYRDGYT
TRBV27,ASSLSGSFGETQY
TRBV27,ARSSETGFEQY
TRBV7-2,ASSLGVRETQY
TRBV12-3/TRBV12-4,ASSPTLLNTEAF
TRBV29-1,SVEGIETQY
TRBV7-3,ASSLTRGADNSPLH
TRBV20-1,SAPGTSGAMAQY
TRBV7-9,ASSSTSGGSSQY
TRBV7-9,ASSSDLSSYEQY
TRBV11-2,ASSLGVTFEQY
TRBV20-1,SARDLGLAGAYEQY
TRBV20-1,SASSGQGFYEQY
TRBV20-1,SARALRSGGGSPLH
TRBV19,ASSIDRRQNTEAF
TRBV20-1,SARGTGGSFNEQF
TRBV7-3,ASSLGGRDSPLH
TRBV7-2,ASSLQRYNEQF
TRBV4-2,ASSQAASGRSNEQF